Listed below are T cell receptor beta chains from one sample, sequenced in a study of cytomegalovirus exposure and HLA in healthy donors. TCRdb's table, derived via immunoSEQ multiplex PCR, lists solely in-frame clones and lacks some. The repertoire holds 190,000 or so clones, with around 79% as singletons. Sequencing was carried out using PBMCs. Source of these receptors: a girl between 5 and 17 years old in good health and CMV-seropositive. Both conserved end residues are part of each CDR3. The order of the fields is J gene, D gene, V gene, clone size, CDR3 DNA, CDR3 protein. D genes are given only for firm matches. Some rows have no size entry. The others give once, few or many, or a class for an expanded clone.

TRBJ2-2 | TRBD2 | TRBV10-3 | - | TGTGCCATCAGCAGCGGGGGCTTCGCGAACACCGGGGAGCTGTTTTTT | CAISSGGFANTGELFF
TRBJ1-2 | TRBD1 | TRBV7-2 | few | TGTGCCAGCAGCAAAGGAGCCCCCCGGGACAGCTATGGCTACACCTTC | CASSKGAPRDSYGYTF
TRBJ2-3 | - | TRBV5-1 | - | TGCGCCAGCAGCTTGCTGCTAGCCACAGATACGCAGTATTTT | CASSLLLATDTQYF
TRBJ2-7 | - | TRBV7-6 | - | TGTGCCAGCAGCGGACCACAGGGCGATTGGTCCTACGAGCAGTACTTC | CASSGPQGDWSYEQYF
TRBJ2-1 | - | TRBV9 | - | TGTGCCAGCAGCGTCTTGGGGGCCGACTCCTACAATGAGCAGTTCTTC | CASSVLGADSYNEQFF
TRBJ1-1 | - | TRBV18 | - | TGTGCCAGCTCGGTGGGACAGAACACTGAAGCTTTCTTT | CASSVGQNTEAFF
TRBJ2-1 | TRBD2 | TRBV4-1 | - | TGCGCCAGCAGCCAAGATCAGATGACTAGCGGGGTCTCCTACAATGAGCAGTTCTTC | CASSQDQMTSGVSYNEQFF
TRBJ1-2 | - | TRBV2 | - | TGTGCCAGCAGTGAGGCCCTCGGCTACACCTTC | CASSEALGYTF
TRBJ1-4 | TRBD1 | TRBV7-9 | few | TGTGCCAGCTACACGGACAGGGGGGGTGGTGAAAAACTGTTTTTT | CASYTDRGGGEKLFF
TRBJ1-2 | TRBD1 | TRBV5-1 | once | TGCGCCAGCAGCGTGGACAGGGGGGTCGATGGCTACACCTTC | CASSVDRGVDGYTF
TRBJ1-1 | TRBD1 | TRBV5-1 | - | TGCGCCAGTTACAGGGGCGTCAACACTGAAGCTTTCTTT | CASYRGVNTEAFF